The rows below give T cell receptor beta chains drawn from one sample of a study of T cell responses to AZD1222 COVID-19 vaccine. Repertoires were generated with immunoSEQ multiplex PCR, while TCRdb's copy carries only in-frame clones and drops some. The sample holds some 96,000 clones, 80% to 90% seen once. The specimen comprised peripheral blood, sampled on day 0 of MenACWY control vaccination. The receptor set was obtained from an adult in good health. CDR3s include the opening cysteine and the closing phenylalanine or tryptophan. The order of the fields is clone size, D gene, V gene, J gene, CDR3 DNA, CDR3 protein. A D gene is named only where the DNA matches it firmly. A row's size may be missing; if present it is once, few, many or a size class.

.	.	TRBV6-1	TRBJ1-1	TGTGCCAGCAGTGAAGTGGGAGTCGGTGAAGCTTTCTTT	CASSEVGVGEAFF
.	.	TRBV10-2	TRBJ2-3	TGCGCCAGCAAGGAAGAGTGGGCTGGCGCGATCGATACGCAGTATTTT	CASKEEWAGAIDTQYF
.	.	TRBV3-1/TRBV3-2	TRBJ2-3	TGTGCCAGCAGCCCTCTGACAGTTACAGATACGCAGTATTTT	CASSPLTVTDTQYF
.	TRBD1	TRBV6-2/TRBV6-3	TRBJ1-5	TGTGCCAGCAGTTTCCCCGGACAGGGCGGTGTGGCTGGCAATCAGCCCCAGCATTTT	CASSFPGQGGVAGNQPQHF
.	.	TRBV6-1	TRBJ1-4	TGTGCCAGCAGTGACGGGGGGGCAGGCGGAAAACTGTTTTTT	CASSDGGAGGKLFF
.	.	TRBV19	TRBJ2-3	TGTGCCAGTAGTGTACCAGGCGCAGGTACGCAGTATTTT	CASSVPGAGTQYF
.	TRBD2	TRBV4-3	TRBJ2-3	TGCGCCAGCAGCCAGGGGGGACTAGTCCAAGTAGTCTTAGCGGATACGCAGTATTTT	CASSQGGLVQVVLADTQYF
.	.	TRBV10-1	TRBJ1-3	TGCGCCAGCAGTGAGTCCGGCGGGACTGGAAACACCATATATTTT	CASSESGGTGNTIYF
.	.	TRBV7-2	TRBJ1-3	TGTGCCAGCAGCCCATCCGGGCCCCCAGGAAACACCATATATTTT	CASSPSGPPGNTIYF
once	TRBD2	TRBV18	TRBJ2-1	TGTGCCAGCTCACCGGGACACCCGGGGGGGGAGCAGTTCTTC	CASSPGHPGGEQFF
.	.	TRBV19	TRBJ1-2	TGTGCCAGTAGAGACCGACACATCTATGGCTACACCTTC	CASRDRHIYGYTF
.	.	TRBV5-4	TRBJ1-2	TGTGCCAGCAGCTTGGAGACAGGCTATGGCTACACCTTC	CASSLETGYGYTF
once	.	TRBV12-3/TRBV12-4	TRBJ1-1	TGTGCCAGCAGTTTAAGCGCTGAAGCTTTCTTT	CASSLSAEAFF
.	TRBD1	TRBV19	TRBJ1-2	TGTGCCAGTAGTCCCCAGACAGGGGGCAGCTATGGCTACACCTTC	CASSPQTGGSYGYTF
.	.	TRBV7-9	TRBJ2-5	TGTGCCAGCAGGGGACTGCAAGAGACCCAGTACTTC	CASRGLQETQYF
.	TRBD2	TRBV11-2	TRBJ2-5	TGTGCCAGCAGCTTCAGCGGGGCCCCGGGGGAGACCCAGTACTTC	CASSFSGAPGETQYF
.	TRBD2	TRBV6-2/TRBV6-3	TRBJ2-1	TGTGCCAGCAGTGACGGGATCATAGCGGGGAATGAGCAGTTCTTC	CASSDGIIAGNEQFF
.	TRBD2	TRBV5-1	TRBJ2-3	TGCGCCAGCAGCAACAGCGGGGGGGCCGGGGATACGCAGTATTTT	CASSNSGGAGDTQYF